The clone carrying this T cell receptor (beta chain) was recorded at least ten times. CDR3 length: 16 amino acids. V was clipped by 0 bases and J by 1 base, with 9 bases between them. Germline lookup yields CDR1 ENHRY and CDR2 SYGVKD. Authors of the study amplified TCR beta CDR3 regions from RNA transcripts. The HTBI set primed first-round TCR CDR3 RT-PCR. TCRdb reanalysed the multiplex PCR reads using MiXCR and keeps one entry per CDR3 protein. The sample contains about 400,000 distinct CDR3 sequences, 15% to 19% of which appear only once. The sample comes from a study of T cells in Graves' hyperthyroidism and ophthalmopathy.

The rearrangement links TRBV10-3 to TRBJ2-2; D remains unclear. The source of this sequence is a woman under 30 with Graves' hyperthyroidism. Sequenced sample: blood. The chain's CDR3 is CAISESSAKNTGELFF. As DNA, the CDR3 is TGTGCCATCAGTGAGTCATCAGCGAAGAACACCGGGGAGCTGTTTTTT.